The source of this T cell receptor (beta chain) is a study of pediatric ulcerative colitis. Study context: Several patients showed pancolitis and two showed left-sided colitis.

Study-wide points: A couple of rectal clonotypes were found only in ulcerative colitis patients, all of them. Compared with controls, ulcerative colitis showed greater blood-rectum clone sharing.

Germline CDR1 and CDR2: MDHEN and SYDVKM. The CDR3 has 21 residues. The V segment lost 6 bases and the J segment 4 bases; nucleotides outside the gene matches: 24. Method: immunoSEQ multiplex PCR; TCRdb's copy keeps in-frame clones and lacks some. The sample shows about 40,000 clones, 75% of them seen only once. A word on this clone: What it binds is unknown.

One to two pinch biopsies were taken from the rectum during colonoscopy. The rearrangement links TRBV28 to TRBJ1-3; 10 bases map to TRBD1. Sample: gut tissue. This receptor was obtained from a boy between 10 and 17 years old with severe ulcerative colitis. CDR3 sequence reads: CASRPLKLDRGSLPKGNTIYF. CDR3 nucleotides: TGTGCCAGCAGACCCCTAAAACTGGACAGGGGGTCTTTACCGAAAGGAAACACCATATATTTT.